This TCR beta chain was observed in a study of cytomegalovirus exposure and HLA in healthy donors. Amplification used 60 Vbeta primers and 13 Jbeta primers. Method: immunoSEQ multiplex PCR; TCRdb's copy keeps in-frame clones and lacks some. The table shows 93,000 or so clones, with roughly 77% occurring only once. Worth noting for this clone: No antigen is known for it.

Study results and limitations: Confirmation in vitro established that a few CMV-associated chains were specific for CMV antigens.

The CDR3 is made up of 13 amino acids. V was trimmed by 1 base and J by 12 bases, leaving 15 bases between them. CDR1 and CDR2 (germline): LGHNT, FRNRAP. The source material was PBMCs. The chain is built from TRBV12-5 and TRBJ1-1, with D unresolved. The clonotype originates from a young woman in good health and CMV-seropositive. The CDR3 DNA follows: TGTGCTAGTGGTTTGGAATCAGGTGGGTTTACTTTCTTT. Translating gives CASGLESGGFTFF.